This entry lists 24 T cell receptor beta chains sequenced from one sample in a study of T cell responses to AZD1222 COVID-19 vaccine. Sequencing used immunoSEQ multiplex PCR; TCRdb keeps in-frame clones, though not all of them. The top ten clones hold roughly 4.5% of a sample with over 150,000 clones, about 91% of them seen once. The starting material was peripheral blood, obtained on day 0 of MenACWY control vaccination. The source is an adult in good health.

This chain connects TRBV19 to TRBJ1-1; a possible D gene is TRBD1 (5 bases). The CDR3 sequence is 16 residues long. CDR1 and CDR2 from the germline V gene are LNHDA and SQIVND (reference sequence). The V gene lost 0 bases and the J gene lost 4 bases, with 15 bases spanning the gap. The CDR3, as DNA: TGTGCCAGTAGTATAGACCTACAGGTCCCGAGCACTGAAGCTTTCTTT. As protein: CASSIDLQVPSTEAFF.

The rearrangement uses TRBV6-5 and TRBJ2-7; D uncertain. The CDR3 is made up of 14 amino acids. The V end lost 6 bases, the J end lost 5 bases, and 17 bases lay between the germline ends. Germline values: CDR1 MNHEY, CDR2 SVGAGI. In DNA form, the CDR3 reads TGTGCCAGCAGGGACCCCCCACTGCCCCACGAGCAGTACTTC. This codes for CASRDPPLPHEQYF.

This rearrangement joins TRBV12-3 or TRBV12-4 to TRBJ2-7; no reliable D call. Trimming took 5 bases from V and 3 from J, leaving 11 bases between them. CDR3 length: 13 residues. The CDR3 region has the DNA TGTGCCAGCAGTGTTTTGGCTTACTACGAGCAGTACTTC. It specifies CASSVLAYYEQYF.

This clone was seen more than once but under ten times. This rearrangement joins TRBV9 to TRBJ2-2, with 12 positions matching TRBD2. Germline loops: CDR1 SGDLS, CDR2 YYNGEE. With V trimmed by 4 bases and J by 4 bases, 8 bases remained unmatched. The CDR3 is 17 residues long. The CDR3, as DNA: TGTGCCAGCAGCTCTCCTAGCGGGAGGGCCCTCACCGGGGAGCTGTTTTTT. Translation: CASSSPSGRALTGELFF.

The chain's CDR3 is CASQRSPGYEQYF. The CDR3 DNA reads TGCGCCAGCCAAAGATCACCGGGGTACGAGCAGTACTTC. The chain uses TRBV10-1 and TRBJ2-7, with D tentatively TRBD2 (5 bases). Deletions cut 8 bases from V and 4 bases from J, with 15 bases between. The CDR3 covers 13 residues. CDR1 is WNHNN, CDR2 SYGVQD, per germline (reference sequence).

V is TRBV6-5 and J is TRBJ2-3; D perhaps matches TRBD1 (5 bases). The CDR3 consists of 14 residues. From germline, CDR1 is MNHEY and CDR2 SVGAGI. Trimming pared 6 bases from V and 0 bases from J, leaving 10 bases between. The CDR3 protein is CASRLTVSTDTQYF. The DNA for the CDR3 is TGTGCCAGCAGATTGACAGTAAGCACAGATACGCAGTATTTT.

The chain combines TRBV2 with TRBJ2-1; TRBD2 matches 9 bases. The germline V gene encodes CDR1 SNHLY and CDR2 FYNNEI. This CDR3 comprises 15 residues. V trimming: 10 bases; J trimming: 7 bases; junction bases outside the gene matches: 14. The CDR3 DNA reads TGTGCCATCCTCACCGGGCTAGCGGGAACGAATGAGCAGTTCTTC. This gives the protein CAILTGLAGTNEQFF.

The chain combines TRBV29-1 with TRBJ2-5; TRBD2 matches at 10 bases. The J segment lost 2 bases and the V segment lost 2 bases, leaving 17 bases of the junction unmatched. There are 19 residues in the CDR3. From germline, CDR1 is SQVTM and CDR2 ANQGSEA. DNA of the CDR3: TGCAGCGTTGAAATCCCCCGAGAGCGGGAGGGCCAAAAACAAGAGACCCAGTACTTC. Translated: CSVEIPREREGQKQETQYF.

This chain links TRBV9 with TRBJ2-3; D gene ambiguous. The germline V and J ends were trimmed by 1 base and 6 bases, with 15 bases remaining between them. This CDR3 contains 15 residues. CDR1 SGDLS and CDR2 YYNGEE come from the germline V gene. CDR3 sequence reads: CASSVKPSDRDTQYF. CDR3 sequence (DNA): TGTGCCAGCAGCGTAAAACCATCTGATCGTGATACGCAGTATTTT. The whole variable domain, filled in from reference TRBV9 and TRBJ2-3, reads DSGVTQTPKHLITATGQRVTLRCSPRSGDLSVYWYQQSLDQGLQFLIQYYNGEERAKGNILERFSAQQFPDLHSELNLSSLELGDSALYFCASSVKPSDRDTQYFGPGTRLTVL.

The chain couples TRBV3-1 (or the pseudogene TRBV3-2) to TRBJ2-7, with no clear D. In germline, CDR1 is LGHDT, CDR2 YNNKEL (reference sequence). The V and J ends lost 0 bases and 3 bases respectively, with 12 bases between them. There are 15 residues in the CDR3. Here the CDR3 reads CASSQDRNPNYEQYF. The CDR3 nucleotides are TGTGCCAGCAGCCAAGATCGGAACCCAAACTACGAGCAGTACTTC.

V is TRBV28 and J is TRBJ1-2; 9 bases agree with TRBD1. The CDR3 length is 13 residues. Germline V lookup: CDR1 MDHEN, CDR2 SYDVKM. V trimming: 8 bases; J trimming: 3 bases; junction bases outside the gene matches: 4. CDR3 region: CASAQGADYGYTF. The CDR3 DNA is TGTGCCAGCGCACAGGGGGCGGACTATGGCTACACCTTC.

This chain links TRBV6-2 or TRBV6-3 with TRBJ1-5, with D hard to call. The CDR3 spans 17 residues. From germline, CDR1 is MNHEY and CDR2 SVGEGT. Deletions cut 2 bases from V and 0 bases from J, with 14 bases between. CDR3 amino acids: CASSYHRERNSNQPQHF. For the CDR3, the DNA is TGTGCCAGCAGTTACCACCGGGAGCGGAATAGCAATCAGCCCCAGCATTTT.

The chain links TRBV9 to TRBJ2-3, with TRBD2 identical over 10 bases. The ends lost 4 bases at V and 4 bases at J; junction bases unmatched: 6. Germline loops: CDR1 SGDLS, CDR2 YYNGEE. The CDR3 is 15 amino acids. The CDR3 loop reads CASSRLAGVADTQYF. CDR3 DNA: TGTGCCAGCAGCCGCCTAGCGGGAGTGGCAGATACGCAGTATTTT.

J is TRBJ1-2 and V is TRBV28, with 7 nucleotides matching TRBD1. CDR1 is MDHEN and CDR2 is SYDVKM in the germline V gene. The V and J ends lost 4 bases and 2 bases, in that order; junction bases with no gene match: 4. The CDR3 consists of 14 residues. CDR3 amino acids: CASSSTGLNYGYTF. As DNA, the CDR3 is TGTGCCAGCAGTTCGACAGGGCTAAACTATGGCTACACCTTC.

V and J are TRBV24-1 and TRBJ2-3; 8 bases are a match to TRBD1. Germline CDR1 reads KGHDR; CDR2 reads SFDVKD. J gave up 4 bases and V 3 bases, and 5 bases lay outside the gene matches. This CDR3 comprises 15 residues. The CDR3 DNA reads TGTGCCACCAGTGATAGACAGGGGCTCTCAGATACGCAGTATTTT. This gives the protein CATSDRQGLSDTQYF.

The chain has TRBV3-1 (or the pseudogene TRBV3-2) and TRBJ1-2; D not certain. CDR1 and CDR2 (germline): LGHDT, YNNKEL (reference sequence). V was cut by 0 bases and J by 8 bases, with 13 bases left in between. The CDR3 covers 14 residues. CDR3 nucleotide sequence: TGTGCCAGCAGCCAAGACACCCGGGTAGGAGGCTACACCTTC. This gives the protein CASSQDTRVGGYTF.

The CDR3 region has the DNA TGTGCCAGTAACCCCGCAGGGGGATTTAACTATGGCTACACCTTC. It encodes CASNPAGGFNYGYTF. The chain has TRBV19 and TRBJ1-2, with 7 positions matching TRBD1. The CDR3 consists of 15 residues. In germline, CDR1 is LNHDA, CDR2 SQIVND (reference sequence). V lost 7 bases, J lost 1 base, and 9 bases stayed unmatched.

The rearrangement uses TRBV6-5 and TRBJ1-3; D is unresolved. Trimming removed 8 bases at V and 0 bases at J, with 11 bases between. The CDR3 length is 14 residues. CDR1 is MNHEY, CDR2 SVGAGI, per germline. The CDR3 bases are TGTGCCAGCGGTCCGGGGTCCTCTGGAAACACCATATATTTT. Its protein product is CASGPGSSGNTIYF.

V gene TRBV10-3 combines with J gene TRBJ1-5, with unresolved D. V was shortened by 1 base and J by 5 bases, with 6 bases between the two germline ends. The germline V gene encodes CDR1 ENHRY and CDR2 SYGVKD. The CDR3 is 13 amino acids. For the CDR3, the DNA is TGTGCCATCAGTGAGTATGTAGATCAGCCCCAGCATTTT. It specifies CAISEYVDQPQHF.

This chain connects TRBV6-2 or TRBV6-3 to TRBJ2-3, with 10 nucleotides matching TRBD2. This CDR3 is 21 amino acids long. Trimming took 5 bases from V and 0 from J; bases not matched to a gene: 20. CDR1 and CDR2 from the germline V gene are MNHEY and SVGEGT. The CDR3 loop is CASSPITPGLARRQSTDTQYF. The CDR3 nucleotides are TGTGCCAGCAGTCCGATCACCCCGGGACTAGCGAGGCGACAAAGCACAGATACGCAGTATTTT.

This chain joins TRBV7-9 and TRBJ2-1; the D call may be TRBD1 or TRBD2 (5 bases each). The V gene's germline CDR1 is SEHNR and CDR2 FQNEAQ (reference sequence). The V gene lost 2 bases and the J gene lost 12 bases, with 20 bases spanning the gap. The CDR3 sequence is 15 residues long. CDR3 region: CASSLSGTANRGQFF. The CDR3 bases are TGTGCCAGCAGCTTATCCGGGACGGCAAATCGCGGGCAGTTCTTC.

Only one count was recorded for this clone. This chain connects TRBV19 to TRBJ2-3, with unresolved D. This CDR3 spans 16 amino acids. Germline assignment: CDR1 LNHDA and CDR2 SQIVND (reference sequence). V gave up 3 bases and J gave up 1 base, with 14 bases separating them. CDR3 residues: CASSMSRTWGTDTQYF. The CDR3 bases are TGTGCCAGTAGTATGTCCAGGACCTGGGGCACAGATACGCAGTATTTT. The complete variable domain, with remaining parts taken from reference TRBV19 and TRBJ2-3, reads DGGITQSPKYLFRKEGQNVTLSCEQNLNHDAMYWYRQDPGQGLRLIYYSQIVNDFQKGDIAEGYSVSREKKESFPLTVTSAQKNPTAFYLCASSMSRTWGTDTQYFGPGTRLTVL.

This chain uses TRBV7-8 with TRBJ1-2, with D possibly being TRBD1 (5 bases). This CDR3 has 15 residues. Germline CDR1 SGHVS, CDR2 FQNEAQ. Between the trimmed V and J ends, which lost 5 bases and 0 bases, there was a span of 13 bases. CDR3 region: CASSRDSLANYGYTF. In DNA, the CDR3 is TGTGCCAGCAGCCGAGACAGTCTAGCTAACTATGGCTACACCTTC.

CDR3 sequence (DNA): TGTGCCAGTTCACCGGGACAGGCCCTTAATGAAAAACTGTTTTTT. Its protein product is CASSPGQALNEKLFF. The chain uses TRBV19 and TRBJ1-4, with 8 nucleotides matching TRBD1. This CDR3 has 15 residues. Germline V gives CDR1 LNHDA, CDR2 SQIVND (reference sequence). Trimming took 8 bases from V and 4 from J; bases not matched to a gene: 9.